Included here is one TCR beta chain sequence, with context. Trimming at V came to 1 base and at J to 2 bases, leaving 12 bases not matched to a gene. From germline, CDR1 is SGHTA and CDR2 FQGNSA. The length of the CDR3 is 18 residues. Sequencing used immunoSEQ multiplex PCR; TCRdb keeps in-frame clones, though not all of them. Among hundreds of thousands of clones listed, roughly four fifths were seen once. Patients from Seattle were sampled longitudinally, starting during active infection. This sample was included in a study of blood T cell repertoires in COVID-19. Turning to the study itself: Acute-phase and convalescent COVID-19 samples originated in the United States, Italy and Spain. PBMCs, B-cell-depleted T cells, or T cells provided the cDNA or gDNA that made up the material.

V usage is TRBV7-2 and J usage is TRBJ2-7, with 9 nucleotides matching TRBD2. Input material: peripheral blood. The source of this sequence is a woman older than 75 with COVID-19, enrolled during active disease. The CDR3 region has the DNA TGTGCCAGCAGCTTAGTAGTTTTAGCGGGAGAATCCACCTACGAGCAGTACTTC. Encoded protein: CASSLVVLAGESTYEQYF.